The 23 T cell receptor beta chains below were found in one sample sequenced in a study of CD8 T cells in ankylosing spondylitis. Study results and limitations: Roughly eight highly homologous variants made up a TCR beta motif that seemed to typify ankylosing spondylitis blood.

No antigen has been assigned to these receptors. TCRdb processed the 5' RACE reads anew with MiXCR; each CDR3 protein has one entry. The profile shows some 800,000 distinct CDR3 sequences, approximately 12% of them singletons. The sequenced material came from blood, either unsorted or a sorted T cell fraction (not recorded which). These receptor sequences come from a male donor with ankylosing spondylitis.

The chain couples TRBV3-1 to TRBJ2-1; the match to TRBD2 covers 10 bases. CDR1 and CDR2 from the germline V gene are LGHDT and YNNKEL (reference sequence). The CDR3 spans 14 residues. The junction had 6 bases not matched to a gene; V was cut back by 5 bases and J by 8 bases. The CDR3 sequence is CASSKREGRDEQFF. The CDR3 nucleotides are TGTGCCAGCAGCAAGCGGGAGGGCCGCGATGAGCAGTTCTTC.

The V call is TRBV27, the J call TRBJ1-4, with D unclear. The CDR3 is 15 amino acids. Germline lookup yields CDR1 MNHEY and CDR2 SMNVEV (reference sequence). The germline V and J ends were trimmed by 9 bases and 2 bases, with 16 bases remaining between them. The CDR3 nucleotides read TGTGCCAGTCAGCGTCGAGGTGCGACTAATGAAAAACTGTTTTTT. This sequence encodes CASQRRGATNEKLFF.

This clonotype was found many times. The J gene is TRBJ2-7, the V gene TRBV5-6; a possible D gene is TRBD1 (5 bases). The CDR3 extends over 14 amino acids. CDR1 is SGHDT and CDR2 is YYEEEE in the germline V gene. The ends were cut back, 1 base at V and 3 bases at J, with 11 bases in the middle. In DNA form, the CDR3 reads TGTGCCAGCAGCTTGATGCAGGGATTCTACGAGCAGTACTTC. Protein: CASSLMQGFYEQYF.

This rearrangement joins TRBV11-1 to TRBJ1-1; 11 bases are a match to TRBD1. Germline V CDR1 and CDR2: SGHAT, FQDESV (reference sequence). Germline trimming cut 7 bases from V and 1 base from J; bases unmatched to any gene: 11. This CDR3 comprises 17 residues. DNA for the CDR3: TGTGCCAGCACCCTGAGGGGACAGGGGGGAGAGAACACTGAAGCTTTCTTT. It yields the protein CASTLRGQGGENTEAFF.

This clonotype was seen a single time. The genes are TRBV5-5 and TRBJ1-4; 7 nucleotides line up with TRBD1. Germline V gene sequence: CDR1 SGHKS, CDR2 YYEKEE (reference sequence). The CDR3 covers 14 residues. Losses at the gene ends were 4 bases for V and 8 bases for J; bases not matched to a gene: 8. CDR3 bases: TGTGCCAGCAGCATTTTGACAGGGAACGAAAAACTGTTTTTT. Translated: CASSILTGNEKLFF. The full variable domain, its missing parts supplied by reference TRBV5-5 and TRBJ1-4, is DAGVTQSPTHLIKTRGQQVTLRCSPISGHKSVSWYQQVLGQGPQFIFQYYEKEERGRGNFPDRFSARQFPNYSSELNVNALLLGDSALYLCASSILTGNEKLFFGSGTQLSVL.

V gene TRBV9 combines with J gene TRBJ2-3; 8 positions agree with TRBD2. Trimming cost V 0 bases and J 1 base; bases outside gene matches: 1. Germline values: CDR1 SGDLS, CDR2 YYNGEE. The CDR3 has 15 residues. This CDR3 is CASSVALAGTDTQYF. DNA of the CDR3: TGTGCCAGCAGCGTAGCACTAGCGGGCACAGATACGCAGTATTTT.

This clonotype was seen more than once but under ten times. This chain connects TRBV6-5 to TRBJ2-7; 7 bases line up with TRBD1. The CDR3 totals 16 residues. Germline V CDR1 and CDR2: MNHEY, SVGAGI. The trim removed 0 bases at V and 6 bases at J, leaving 11 bases unmatched. CDR3 region: CASSYSVQTGWSEQYF. The CDR3 nucleotides are TGTGCCAGCAGTTACTCCGTTCAGACAGGGTGGAGCGAGCAGTACTTC.

V is TRBV5-1 and J is TRBJ2-2; possibly TRBD1 for D (7 bases). Germline V gene sequence: CDR1 SGHRS, CDR2 YFSETQ. The CDR3 covers 15 residues. V lost 3 bases and J 4 bases, leaving 13 bases between the germline ends. CDR3 sequence reads: CASSWGGTVTGELFF. The CDR3 DNA reads TGCGCCAGCAGCTGGGGCGGGACAGTCACCGGGGAGCTGTTTTTT.

This CDR3 reads CASRINYSGNTIYF. DNA for the CDR3: TGTGCCAGCAGGATAAATTACTCTGGAAACACCATATATTTT. The V gene is TRBV12-3 or TRBV12-4, the J gene TRBJ1-3; D gene unclear. The CDR3 sequence is 14 residues long. V lost 6 bases, J lost 0 bases, and 9 bases lay in between.

The CDR3 DNA sequence: TGTGCCAGCAGCTTAATCAGCAATGAGCAGTTCTTC. Translation gives CASSLISNEQFF. V is TRBV11-3 and J is TRBJ2-1; no clear D. Germline CDR1 is SGHNT and CDR2 is YENEEA. Deletions cut 2 bases from V and 6 bases from J, with 5 bases between. CDR3 length: 12 residues.

The genes are TRBV7-2 and TRBJ2-4; possibly TRBD1 for D (5 bases). CDR3 length: 14 residues. The ends were cut back, 3 bases at V and 6 bases at J, with 12 bases in the middle. Germline V gives CDR1 SGHTA, CDR2 FQGNSA. The CDR3 is CASSFQGTLNIQYF. The CDR3 DNA follows: TGTGCCAGCAGCTTTCAGGGAACTTTAAACATTCAGTACTTC.

This clonotype was picked up many times. The chain links TRBV12-3 or TRBV12-4 to TRBJ1-6, with 10 bases fitting TRBD1. The V and J ends lost 6 bases and 10 bases, in that order; junction bases with no gene match: 9. This CDR3 is 15 amino acids long. The CDR3 loop is CASSLTGTGASPLHF. The CDR3 DNA follows: TGTGCCAGCAGCTTAACCGGGACAGGGGCCTCACCCCTCCACTTT.

The chain joins TRBV5-6 to TRBJ1-1; weak D call: TRBD1 (6 bases). Trimming pared 4 bases from V and 7 bases from J, leaving 20 bases between. Germline assignment: CDR1 SGHDT and CDR2 YYEEEE. The CDR3 sequence is 15 residues long. CDR3 loop: CASSPWRAGEDEAFF. The CDR3 coding sequence is TGTGCCAGCAGCCCGTGGAGGGCAGGGGAGGATGAAGCTTTCTTT.

The CDR3 coding sequence is TGTGCCAGCAGTTACTTGGGTGTTTGGATCGGAGAGACCCAGTACTTC. It encodes CASSYLGVWIGETQYF. J is TRBJ2-5 and V is TRBV6-5; D is unresolved. V lost 1 base and J 4 bases, leaving 16 bases between the germline ends. This CDR3 contains 16 residues. The germline V gene encodes CDR1 MNHEY and CDR2 SVGAGI.

This clonotype was detected a few times. The CDR3: CASSLRLAGDYEQFF. The CDR3 DNA follows: TGTGCCAGCAGCTTAAGGCTAGCGGGAGACTATGAGCAGTTCTTC. The rearrangement links TRBV11-2 to TRBJ2-1, with TRBD2 matching 10 bases. CDR3 size: 15 residues. The V gene's germline CDR1 is SGHAT and CDR2 FQNNGV. V shed 2 bases, J shed 8 bases, and the junction held 6 bases outside the gene matches.

There are a few counts of this clonotype. CDR3: CSALLDRREESQYF. As DNA, the CDR3 is TGCAGTGCCTTACTTGACAGGAGAGAGGAGTCCCAGTACTTC. The rearrangement joins TRBV20-1 to TRBJ2-5; D is perhaps TRBD1 (6 bases). Germline V lookup: CDR1 DFQATT, CDR2 SNEGSKA (reference sequence). Trimming pared 6 bases from V and 9 bases from J, leaving 23 bases between. CDR3 length equals 14 residues.

The rearrangement links TRBV5-1 to TRBJ2-5; D might be TRBD2 (5 bases). V was clipped by 3 bases and J by 4 bases, with 13 bases between them. This CDR3 spans 14 amino acids. The germline V gene encodes CDR1 SGHRS and CDR2 YFSETQ. This chain's CDR3 is CASSSGLKGETQYF. As DNA, the CDR3 is TGCGCCAGCAGCTCGGGGTTGAAGGGAGAGACCCAGTACTTC.

The rearrangement joins TRBV7-2 to TRBJ2-7; 7 bases are a match to TRBD2. Germline trimming cut 4 bases from V and 3 bases from J; bases unmatched to any gene: 6. The germline gives CDR1 SGHTA, CDR2 FQGNSA. The CDR3 has 14 amino acids. DNA for the CDR3: TGTGCCAGCAGCTCCATCTGGGGGGGCTACGAGCAGTACTTC. Amino acid sequence: CASSSIWGGYEQYF.

This clonotype was found a few times. This chain joins TRBV30 and TRBJ1-4, with 10 bases matching TRBD1. The CDR3 runs to 14 residues. V gave up 5 bases and J gave up 7 bases; unmatched junction bases: 7. Per the germline V gene, CDR1 is GTSNPN and CDR2 is SVGIG (reference sequence). CDR3 coding DNA: TGTGCCTGGGGACAGGGGGAAGAAGGTGAAAAACTGTTTTTT. Amino acid sequence: CAWGQGEEGEKLFF.

V is TRBV7-2 and J is TRBJ2-2, with a possible D match to TRBD2 (6 bases). CDR1 is SGHTA, CDR2 FQGNSA, per germline. The CDR3 runs to 17 residues. Trimming pared 1 base from V and 3 bases from J, leaving 15 bases between. This chain's CDR3 is CASSLGVLALYTGELFF. CDR3 DNA sequence: TGTGCCAGCAGCTTAGGGGTCCTAGCGTTGTACACCGGGGAGCTGTTTTTT.

The genes are TRBV9 and TRBJ2-3, with TRBD1 matching over 8 bases. CDR3 length equals 16 residues. In germline, CDR1 is SGDLS, CDR2 YYNGEE. The V segment lost 6 bases and the J segment 2 bases; nucleotides outside the gene matches: 11. The chain's CDR3 is CASNRQGPTATDTQYF. The CDR3 nucleotides read TGTGCCAGCAACAGACAGGGGCCAACAGCCACAGATACGCAGTATTTT.

This clonotype was counted a few times. The rearrangement links TRBV6-2 or TRBV6-3 to TRBJ1-2; D not certain. The CDR3 covers 12 residues. The germline V gene has CDR1 MNHEY and CDR2 SVGEGT. V was trimmed by 4 bases and J by 8 bases, leaving 11 bases between them. The CDR3 DNA reads TGTGCCAGCAGTTCCTGGAGTGAGGGCTACACCTTC. Encoded protein: CASSSWSEGYTF.

The table lists this clonotype with many counts. This sequence joins TRBV7-8 and TRBJ2-2; D might be TRBD1 (5 bases). The CDR3 length is 14 residues. Germline V lookup: CDR1 SGHVS, CDR2 FQNEAQ. Trimming pared 3 bases from V and 3 bases from J, leaving 8 bases between. CDR3 DNA sequence: TGTGCCAGCAGCTTCCTAGGGGACACCGGGGAGCTGTTTTTT. Protein sequence: CASSFLGDTGELFF.